The entry below describes one TCR beta chain. Its matching antigen is unknown. CDR3 length: 14 amino acids. Germline V CDR1 and CDR2: SGHRS, YFSETQ. V was clipped by 5 bases and J by 8 bases, with 14 bases between them. The sample originates from a study of cytotoxic CD8 clonotypes in ibrutinib-treated CLL. Study-level results: While tracking circulating CD8+ T-cell counts, baseline clonality exceeded that of age-matched healthy donors. Treatment saw public clonotypes, which were uncommon, either contract or stay stable.

Depth targeted 1 in 200,000 to 1 in 1 million T cells, averaging roughly 9.7x coverage per clonotype. The method was immunoSEQ multiplex PCR; TCRdb's version includes in-frame clones alone and lacks a portion of them. The sample has some 15,000 clones, 55% to 65% seen once; the top ten hold 10% to 15%. Genomic DNA for TCR beta libraries, about 1.8 micrograms, came from cryopreserved PBMCs. The source material was PBMCs, sampled before ibrutinib treatment. The V call is TRBV5-1, the J call TRBJ1-6, with D maybe TRBD1 (5 bases). The origin of this receptor is a human donor with chronic lymphocytic leukemia. This CDR3 is CASSRGGGDSPLHF. CDR3 in DNA: TGCGCCAGCAGTCGCGGGGGGGGTGATTCACCCCTCCACTTT.